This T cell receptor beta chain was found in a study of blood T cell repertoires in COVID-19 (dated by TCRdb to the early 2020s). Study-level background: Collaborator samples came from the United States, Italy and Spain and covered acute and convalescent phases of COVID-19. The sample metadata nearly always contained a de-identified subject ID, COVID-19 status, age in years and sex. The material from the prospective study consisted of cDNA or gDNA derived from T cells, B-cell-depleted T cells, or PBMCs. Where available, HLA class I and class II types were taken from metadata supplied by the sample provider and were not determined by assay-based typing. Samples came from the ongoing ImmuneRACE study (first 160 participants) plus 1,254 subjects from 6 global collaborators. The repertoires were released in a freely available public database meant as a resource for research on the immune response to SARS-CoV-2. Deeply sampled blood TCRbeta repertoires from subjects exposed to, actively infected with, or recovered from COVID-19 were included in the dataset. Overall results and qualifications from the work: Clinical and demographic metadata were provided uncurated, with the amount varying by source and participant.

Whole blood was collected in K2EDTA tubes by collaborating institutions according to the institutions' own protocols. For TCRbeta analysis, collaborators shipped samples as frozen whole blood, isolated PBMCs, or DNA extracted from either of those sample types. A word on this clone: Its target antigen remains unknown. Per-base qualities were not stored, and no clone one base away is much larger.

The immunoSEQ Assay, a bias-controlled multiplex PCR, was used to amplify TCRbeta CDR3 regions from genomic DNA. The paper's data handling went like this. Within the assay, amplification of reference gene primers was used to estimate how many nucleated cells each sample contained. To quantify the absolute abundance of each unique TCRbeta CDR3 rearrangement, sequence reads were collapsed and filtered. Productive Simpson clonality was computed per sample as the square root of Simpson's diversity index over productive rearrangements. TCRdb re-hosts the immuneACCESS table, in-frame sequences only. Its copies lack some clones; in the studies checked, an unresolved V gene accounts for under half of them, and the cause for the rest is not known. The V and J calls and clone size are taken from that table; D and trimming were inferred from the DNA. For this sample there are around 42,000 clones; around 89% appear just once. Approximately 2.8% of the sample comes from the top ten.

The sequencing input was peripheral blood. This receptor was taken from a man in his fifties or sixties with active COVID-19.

The sequence in DNA is TGTGCCAGCACACGGGGTAACAATGAGCAGTTCTTC. This yields the protein CASTRGNNEQFF. The sequence links TRBV27 to TRBJ2-1; 5 matching bases give a weak D call of TRBD2. Including cysteine and phenylalanine, the CDR3 has 12 amino acids. The DNA shown is the 36-base CDR3, in frame from base 1. V is cut by 7 bases and J by 5 bases, and the space between the germline ends is 9 bases. CDR1 and CDR2 were assigned from the germline V gene (reference sequence) as MNHEY and SMNVEV.